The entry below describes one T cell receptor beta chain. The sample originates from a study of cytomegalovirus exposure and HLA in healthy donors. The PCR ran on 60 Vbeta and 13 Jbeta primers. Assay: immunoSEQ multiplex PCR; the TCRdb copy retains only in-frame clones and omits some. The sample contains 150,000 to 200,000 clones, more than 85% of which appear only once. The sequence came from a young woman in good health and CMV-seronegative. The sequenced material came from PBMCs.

CDR3: CASSELRGRGETQYF. CDR3 DNA sequence: TGTGCCAGCAGTGAACTCAGGGGGCGGGGGGAGACCCAGTACTTC. V is TRBV2 and J is TRBJ2-5, with D perhaps TRBD1 (8 bases). With 2 bases removed from V and 5 bases from J, the gap between germline ends came to 15 bases. This CDR3 is 15 amino acids long. Germline loops: CDR1 SNHLY, CDR2 FYNNEI.